These 25 T cell receptor beta chains originate from one sample sequenced in a study of a mutant IDH1 vaccine in newly diagnosed glioma. No cognate antigen is known for these TCRs. Time point indicated: week 23, last vaccination. With topical imiquimod, each dose of the vaccine consisted of 300 ug of mutant IDH1 20-mer peptide. Sequencing used immunoSEQ multiplex PCR; TCRdb keeps in-frame clones, though not all of them. The sample lists approximately 11,000 clones, 88% occurring once. The sample in question was PBMCs, obtained from a glioma patient whose treatment included an IDH1 peptide vaccine. The receptors here all came from a woman in her thirties or forties with glioma. Some clones in this sample may be carry-over from other donors' samples.

This sequence joins TRBV27 and TRBJ2-1, with TRBD1 matching over 8 bases. V was pared by 0 bases and J by 12 bases, with 10 bases of the junction left unmatched. This CDR3 region has 15 residues. CDR1 MNHEY and CDR2 SMNVEV come from the germline V gene (reference sequence). CDR3: CASSLSDPLGQAQFF. Here the CDR3 DNA reads TGTGCCAGCAGTTTATCTGACCCCTTGGGACAGGCGCAGTTCTTC.

The chain employs TRBV27 and TRBJ2-7, with TRBD1 matching 10 bases. Germline V lookup: CDR1 MNHEY, CDR2 SMNVEV (reference sequence). This CDR3 comprises 15 residues. The junction had 8 bases not matched to a gene; V was cut back by 5 bases and J by 4 bases. This CDR3 is CASSQSTGGLYEQYF. DNA of the CDR3: TGTGCCAGCAGTCAGTCGACAGGGGGCCTATACGAGCAGTACTTC.

V and J are TRBV18 and TRBJ1-2; the match to TRBD1 covers 7 bases. V gave up 3 bases and J gave up 5 bases; unmatched junction bases: 12. Germline V CDR1 and CDR2: KGHSH, LQKENI. CDR3 length equals 16 residues. The CDR3 nucleotides read TGTGCCAGCTCACCCAGGGACAGCCCGAAGTGGTATGGCTACACCTTC. It translates to CASSPRDSPKWYGYTF.

The V gene is TRBV7-2, the J gene TRBJ1-2; TRBD1 matches at 7 bases. CDR3 length: 13 amino acids. CDR1 and CDR2 from the germline V gene are SGHTA and FQGNSA. J was trimmed by 2 bases and V by 7 bases; bases with no gene match: 4. The CDR3 bases are TGTGCCAGCACTCTAGGGGGCAACTATGGCTACACCTTC. The encoded protein is CASTLGGNYGYTF. The whole variable domain, remainder taken from reference TRBV7-2 and TRBJ1-2, is GAGVSQSPSNKVTEKGKDVELRCDPISGHTALYWYRQSLGQGLEFLIYFQGNSAPDKSGLPSDRFSAERTGGSVSTLTIQRTQQEDSAVYLCASTLGGNYGYTFGSGTRLTVV.

In this sample, this clone turned up a few times. The chain recombines TRBV18 with TRBJ1-1, with a tentative D call TRBD1 (5 bases). CDR3 length equals 13 residues. The germline CDR1 and CDR2 sequences are KGHSH and LQKENI. Trimming cost V 6 bases and J 5 bases, with 13 bases left between them. The CDR3 DNA follows: TGTGCCAGCTCGGGGGGGTTTGGGACTGAAGCTTTCTTT. It specifies CASSGGFGTEAFF.

This rearrangement joins TRBV4-2 to TRBJ1-1; unclear D gene. The germline gives CDR1 LGHNA, CDR2 YNFKEQ. This CDR3 is 15 amino acids long. V was shortened by 1 base and J by 1 base, with 10 bases between the two germline ends. The DNA of the CDR3 is TGTGCCAGCAGCCAAGCCGCGGGGAAGAACACTGAAGCTTTCTTT. As protein: CASSQAAGKNTEAFF.

This clone was detected a few times. V and J are TRBV6-4 and TRBJ2-2, with 8 positions matching TRBD1. CDR1 is MRHNA, CDR2 SNTAGT, per germline. The V gene end was trimmed by 3 bases and the J gene end by 3 bases; junction bases not matched to a gene: 3. CDR3 size: 15 residues. The chain's CDR3 is CASSETGADTGELFF. Here the CDR3 DNA reads TGTGCCAGCAGTGAGACAGGGGCCGACACCGGGGAGCTGTTTTTT.

This chain joins TRBV6-5 and TRBJ2-4; weak D call: TRBD1 (5 bases). V lost 4 bases to trimming and J lost 7 bases, with 14 bases between them. The CDR3 runs to 14 residues. Germline CDR1 and CDR2: MNHEY and SVGAGI. The CDR3 sequence: CASSFAQGRNIQYF. The CDR3, as DNA: TGTGCCAGCAGTTTCGCCCAGGGTCGGAACATTCAGTACTTC.

The chain carries TRBV5-4 and TRBJ2-1; D may be TRBD1 or TRBD2 (5 bases each). Trimming removed 4 bases from V and 3 bases from J, with 14 bases in between. Germline V gene lookup returns CDR1 SGHNT and CDR2 YYREEE (reference sequence). The CDR3 length is 15 residues. The CDR3 spells CASSTGTAIYNEQFF. The CDR3 DNA reads TGTGCCAGCAGCACCGGGACGGCGATCTACAATGAGCAGTTCTTC.

The chain combines TRBV20-1 with TRBJ1-2; D not certain. The ends were cut back, 4 bases at V and 6 bases at J, with 9 bases in the middle. This CDR3 region has 11 residues. From germline, CDR1 is DFQATT and CDR2 SNEGSKA (reference sequence). This CDR3 is CSATRTDGYTF. In DNA, the CDR3 is TGCAGTGCTACCAGAACAGATGGCTACACCTTC.

This chain uses TRBV30 with TRBJ2-7, with TRBD1 matching 9 bases. Germline CDR1 and CDR2: GTSNPN and SVGIG (reference sequence). This CDR3 contains 13 residues. V shed 0 bases, J shed 7 bases, and the junction held 4 bases outside the gene matches. The CDR3 bases are TGTGCCTGGAGTGTACGGGGGACAGGGGAGCAGTACTTC. This sequence encodes CAWSVRGTGEQYF. Complete variable domain (other parts from reference TRBV30 and TRBJ2-7): SQTIHQWPATLVQPVGSPLSLECTVEGTSNPNLYWYRQAAGRGLQLLFYSVGIGQISSEVPQNLSASRPQDRQFILSSKKLLLSDSGFYLCAWSVRGTGEQYFGPGTRLTVT.

CDR3 sequence reads: CASSVGDSGISETQYF. As DNA, the CDR3 is TGTGCCAGCAGCGTAGGAGATAGCGGGATATCAGAGACCCAGTACTTC. This sequence joins TRBV9 and TRBJ2-5, with 8 nucleotides matching TRBD2. This CDR3 is built from 16 residues. Germline V gene lookup returns CDR1 SGDLS and CDR2 YYNGEE. Trimming removed 0 bases from V and 4 bases from J; junction bases left unmatched: 8.

The chain links TRBV5-5 to TRBJ2-7; maybe TRBD1 (5 bases). Trimming cost V 4 bases and J 0 bases, with 17 bases left between them. CDR1 and CDR2 (germline): SGHKS, YYEKEE (reference sequence). CDR3 length equals 16 residues. The CDR3 is CASSPPRAGSSYEQYF. Here the CDR3 DNA reads TGTGCCAGCAGCCCCCCCAGGGCAGGGTCCTCCTACGAGCAGTACTTC.

The chain employs TRBV2 and TRBJ1-3, with D uncertain. Germline V CDR1 and CDR2: SNHLY, FYNNEI. The V and J ends lost 6 bases and 2 bases respectively, with 11 bases between them. The CDR3 is 14 residues long. In nucleotides, the CDR3 is TGTGCCAGCAGCTTCCAGTGGCCTGGAAACACCATATATTTT. It yields the protein CASSFQWPGNTIYF. Full variable domain (remainder filled in from reference TRBV2 and TRBJ1-3): EPEVTQTPSHQVTQMGQEVILRCVPISNHLYFYWYRQILGQKVEFLVSFYNNEISEKSEIFDDQFSVERPDGSNFTLKIRSTKLEDSAMYFCASSFQWPGNTIYFGEGSWLTVV.

The CDR3 spells CSTLTDTQYF. As DNA, the CDR3 is TGCAGCACGCTTACAGATACGCAGTATTTT. The chain has TRBV29-1 and TRBJ2-3; D not certain. V lost 8 bases and J lost 3, with 6 bases in between. In germline, CDR1 is SQVTM, CDR2 ANQGSEA. The CDR3 is 10 amino acids.

V is TRBV7-9 and J is TRBJ2-5, with D tentatively TRBD2 (6 bases). The V gene lost 5 bases and the J gene lost 3 bases, with 10 bases spanning the gap. The CDR3 runs 13 residues. Germline-derived CDR1 and CDR2 are SEHNR and FQNEAQ (reference sequence). The CDR3 sequence is CASSGDLKETQYF. CDR3 sequence (DNA): TGTGCCAGCAGCGGGGACTTAAAAGAGACCCAGTACTTC.

V is TRBV28 and J is TRBJ2-5; D is possibly TRBD1 (5 bases). This CDR3 has 13 amino acids. Germline CDR1 MDHEN, CDR2 SYDVKM. Trimming shortened V by 6 bases and J by 11 bases, and 19 bases separated the two germline ends. The CDR3 nucleotides read TGTGCCAGCAGGGATAGGACACCCATGAAGCAGTACTTC. It translates to CASRDRTPMKQYF.

The chain links TRBV14 to TRBJ1-1, with D hard to call. Trimming cost V 6 bases and J 0 bases, with 8 bases left between them. Germline CDR1 and CDR2: SGHDN and FVKESK. This CDR3 has 13 residues. The CDR3 DNA is TGTGCCAGCAGTAACTACATGAACACTGAAGCTTTCTTT. Amino acids: CASSNYMNTEAFF. Full variable domain (remainder filled in from reference TRBV14 and TRBJ1-1): EAGVTQFPSHSVIEKGQTVTLRCDPISGHDNLYWYRRVMGKEIKFLLHFVKESKQDESGMPNNRFLAERTGGTYSTLKVQPAELEDSGVYFCASSNYMNTEAFFGQGTRLTVV.

This clone appeared once. CDR3 sequence (DNA): TGTGCCAGCAGCGTCCCGGGACAGGGTTCCCCTTTCAATCAGCCCCAGCATTTT. Protein product: CASSVPGQGSPFNQPQHF. The chain links TRBV2 to TRBJ1-5; 9 bases are shared with TRBD1. The CDR3 is made up of 18 amino acids. J gave up 3 bases and V 6 bases, and 15 bases lay outside the gene matches. Germline CDR1 reads SNHLY; CDR2 reads FYNNEI.

This clone was observed a single time. This chain links TRBV28 with TRBJ2-7; 10 positions match TRBD2. The junction had 5 bases not matched to a gene; V was cut back by 3 bases and J by 6 bases. CDR3 length equals 14 residues. Germline CDR1 MDHEN, CDR2 SYDVKM. CDR3 protein: CASSLTGTSAEQYF. The CDR3 coding sequence is TGTGCCAGCAGTTTGACCGGGACTAGCGCCGAGCAGTACTTC. The full variable domain, its missing parts supplied by reference TRBV28 and TRBJ2-7, is DVKVTQSSRYLVKRTGEKVFLECVQDMDHENMFWYRQDPGLGLRLIYFSYDVKMKEKGDIPEGYSVSREKKERFSLILESASTNQTSMYLCASSLTGTSAEQYFGPGTRLTVT.

V is TRBV7-8 and J is TRBJ2-7; 8 nucleotides match TRBD2. Germline V gene data show CDR1 as SGHVS and CDR2 as FQNEAQ. The CDR3 loop spans 13 amino acids. V shed 4 bases, J shed 2 bases, and the junction held 1 base outside the gene matches. CDR3 sequence: CASSWRGAYEQYF. The CDR3 nucleotides read TGTGCCAGCAGCTGGCGGGGGGCCTACGAGCAGTACTTC.

The V call is TRBV5-1, the J call TRBJ2-7; D may be TRBD2 (5 bases). With 4 bases removed from V and 0 bases from J, the gap between germline ends came to 14 bases. CDR3 size: 15 residues. CDR1 and CDR2 from the germline V gene are SGHRS and YFSETQ. The CDR3 nucleotides read TGCGCCAGCAGCACCTGGACTGATAACTCCTACGAGCAGTACTTC. Translated: CASSTWTDNSYEQYF.

CDR3 in DNA: TGTGCCAGCAGCTCCGAAGTCCTAGATACGCAGTATTTT. The encoded protein is CASSSEVLDTQYF. The chain links TRBV11-2 to TRBJ2-3; D gene ambiguous. This CDR3 has 13 amino acids. V shed 4 bases and J shed 5 bases, with 10 bases lying between them. In germline, CDR1 is SGHAT, CDR2 FQNNGV.

This rearrangement joins TRBV6-4 to TRBJ1-2, with D hard to call. This CDR3 is built from 16 residues. V shed 6 bases and J shed 0 bases, with 17 bases lying between them. Germline V gene data show CDR1 as MRHNA and CDR2 as SNTAGT. CDR3 sequence reads: CASRTGRLGSNYGYTF. CDR3 DNA: TGTGCCAGCAGGACGGGCAGGCTGGGCTCTAACTATGGCTACACCTTC.

The chain is built from TRBV18 and TRBJ1-1; D uncertain. The CDR3 runs to 14 residues. V was clipped by 3 bases and J by 1 base, with 9 bases between them. CDR1 and CDR2 (germline): KGHSH, LQKENI. Here the CDR3 DNA reads TGTGCCAGCTCACCGGTAGCACCGAACACTGAAGCTTTCTTT. This gives the protein CASSPVAPNTEAFF. Filled out from reference TRBV18 and TRBJ1-1, the complete variable domain reads NAGVMQNPRHLVRRRGQEARLRCSPMKGHSHVYWYRQLPEEGLKFMVYLQKENIIDESGMPKERFSAEFPKEGPSILRIQQVVRGDSAAYFCASSPVAPNTEAFFGQGTRLTVV.